This TCR beta chain was identified in a study of T cell clonality in common variable immunodeficiency. This clone was observed many times. What it recognizes is unknown. Findings and caveats of the study: The cause of increased CVID clonality remains unclear without subpopulation sequencing.

Assay: immunoSEQ multiplex PCR; the TCRdb copy retains only in-frame clones and omits some. The sample shows tens of thousands of clones, no singletons; the ten largest hold 1.5% to 2%. The sequencing input was peripheral blood mononuclear cells. The source is a person between 18 and 75 years old in good health.

The part of the CDR3 DNA that was read is TGTGCCAGCAGCCCCCGGCCCCGGGCCTACAATGAG. Amino acids: CASSPRPRAYNE. The full CDR3 reads CASSPRPRAYNEQFF. The chain is built from TRBV28 and TRBJ2-1; D is unresolved. The DNA ends 3 residues before the CDR3 does, and the rest of the CDR3 is filled in from the germline J gene. The length of the CDR3 is 15 residues. V dropped 6 bases and J dropped 2 bases, with 14 bases sitting between them. Germline values: CDR1 MDHEN, CDR2 SYDVKM.